This T cell receptor (beta chain) was recovered during a study of T cells after yellow fever vaccination. Study-wide context: The authors prepared low-cell-number fractions using SMART-Seq v4 Ultra Low Input.

This CDR3 is 17 amino acids long. J gave up 1 base and V 1 base, and 7 bases lay outside the gene matches. Germline loops: CDR1 LGHNA, CDR2 YSLEER. Notes on the study in general: Post-booster repertoires contained most primary-vaccination clones again (around 97% CD4, 85% to 90% CD8).

Generation of TCR cDNA used 5'RACE template switching (which added a universal primer site and UMIs). Each CDR3 protein is one row after TCRdb ran MiXCR on the 5' RACE reads. The sample lists 400,000 or so distinct CDR3 sequences, about 6% occurring once. Comments on this clonotype: Its antigen is currently unknown.

Here the sequenced sample was PBMCs, taken 5 days after the yellow fever booster vaccination. The chain joins TRBV4-3 to TRBJ2-7; 10 bases line up with TRBD2. The origin of this receptor is a man between 25 and 39 years old who received the YFV17D yellow fever vaccine. CDR3 sequence reads: CASSQAFSSGRSYEQYF. DNA of the CDR3: TGCGCCAGCAGCCAAGCGTTTAGTAGCGGGAGGTCCTACGAGCAGTACTTC.